This T cell receptor beta chain was recorded in a study of T cell responses to AZD1222 COVID-19 vaccine. With V trimmed by 6 bases and J by 0 bases, 6 bases remained unmatched. CDR3 length: 15 residues. Germline V CDR1 and CDR2: SEHNR, FQNEAQ (reference sequence). Regarding this clone: Its target is unknown.

Assay used: immunoSEQ multiplex PCR; TCRdb lists only in-frame clones, some missing. The data show some 150,000 clones, 85% to 90% seen once. Study results and caveats: Repertoire sampling was restricted to post-peak T cell response timepoints.

This clonotype originated in an adult in good health. Sequencing was performed on peripheral blood, taken on day 0 of AZD1222 vaccination. V and J are TRBV7-9 and TRBJ2-3, with 7 bases aligning to TRBD2. In DNA, the CDR3 is TGTGCCAGCAGGCCGCTAGCGGCCAGCACAGATACGCAGTATTTT. Protein: CASRPLAASTDTQYF. Looking up the rest from reference TRBV7-9 and TRBJ2-3 gives the full variable domain: DTGVSQNPRHKITKRGQNVTFRCDPISEHNRLYWYRQTLGQGPEFLTYFQNEAQLEKSRLLSDRFSAERPKGSFSTLEIQRTEQGDSAMYLCASRPLAASTDTQYFGPGTRLTVL.